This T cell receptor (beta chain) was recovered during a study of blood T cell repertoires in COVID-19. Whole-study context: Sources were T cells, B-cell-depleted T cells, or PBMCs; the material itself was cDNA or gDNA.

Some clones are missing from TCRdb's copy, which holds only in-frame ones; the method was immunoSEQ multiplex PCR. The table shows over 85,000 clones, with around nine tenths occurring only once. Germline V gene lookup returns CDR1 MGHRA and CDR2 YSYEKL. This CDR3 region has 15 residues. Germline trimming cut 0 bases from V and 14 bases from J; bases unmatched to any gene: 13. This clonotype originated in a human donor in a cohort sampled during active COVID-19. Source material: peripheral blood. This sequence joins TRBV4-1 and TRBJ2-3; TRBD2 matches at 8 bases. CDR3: CASSQDRLASLFRYF. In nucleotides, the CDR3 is TGCGCCAGCAGCCAAGATAGACTAGCGAGCCTATTCCGGTATTTT.